This T cell receptor (beta chain) was documented in a study of blood T cell repertoires in COVID-19. Across the study: The origin of the acute and convalescent COVID-19 samples was the United States, Italy and Spain.

As handled by the study authors: Reference gene primer amplification yielded estimated nucleated cell counts. The data were produced by immunoSEQ multiplex PCR, yet TCRdb's version contains in-frame clones alone and is incomplete. That table is the source of V, J and clone size, and D and trimming were worked out from the DNA. The sample records about 100,000 clones, 80% being singletons. The CDR3 length is 13 residues. Germline values: CDR1 KGHSH, CDR2 LQKENI. Trimming shortened V by 3 bases and J by 4 bases, and 9 bases separated the two germline ends. The sequence derives from a woman in her 70s with acute or convalescent COVID-19. V and J are TRBV18 and TRBJ2-5; possibly TRBD1 for D (6 bases). Material: peripheral blood. The CDR3 loop is CASSPGQAETQYF. In nucleotides, the CDR3 is TGTGCCAGCTCACCGGGACAAGCAGAGACCCAGTACTTC.